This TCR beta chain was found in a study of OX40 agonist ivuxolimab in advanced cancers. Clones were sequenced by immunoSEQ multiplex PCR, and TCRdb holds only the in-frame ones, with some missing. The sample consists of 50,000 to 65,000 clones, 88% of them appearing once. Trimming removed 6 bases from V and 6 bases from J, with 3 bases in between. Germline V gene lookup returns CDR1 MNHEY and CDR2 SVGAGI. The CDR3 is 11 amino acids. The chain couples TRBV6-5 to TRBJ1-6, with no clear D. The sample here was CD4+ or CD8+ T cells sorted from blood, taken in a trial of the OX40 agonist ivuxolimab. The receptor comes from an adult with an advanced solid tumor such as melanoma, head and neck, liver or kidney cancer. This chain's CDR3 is CASRGNSPLHF. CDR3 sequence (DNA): TGTGCCAGCAGGGGTAATTCACCCCTCCACTTT.